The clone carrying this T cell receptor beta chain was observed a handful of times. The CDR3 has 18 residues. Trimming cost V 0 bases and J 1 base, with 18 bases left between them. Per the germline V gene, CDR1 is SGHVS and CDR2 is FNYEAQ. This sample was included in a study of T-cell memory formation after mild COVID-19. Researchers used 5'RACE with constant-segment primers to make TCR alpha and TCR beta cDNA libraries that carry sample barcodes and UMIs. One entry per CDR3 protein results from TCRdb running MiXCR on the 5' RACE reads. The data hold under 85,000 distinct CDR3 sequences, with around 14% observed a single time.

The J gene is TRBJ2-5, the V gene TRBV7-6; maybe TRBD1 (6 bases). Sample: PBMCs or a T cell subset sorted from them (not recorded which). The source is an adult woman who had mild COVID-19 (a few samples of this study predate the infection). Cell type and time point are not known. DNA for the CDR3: TGTGCCAGCAGCTTAGCAGGCCAAGGGGGTTTAGGCCAAGAGACCCAGTACTTC. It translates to CASSLAGQGGLGQETQYF. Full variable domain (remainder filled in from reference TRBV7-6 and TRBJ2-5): GAGVSQSPRYKVTKRGQDVALRCDPISGHVSLYWYRQALGQGPEFLTYFNYEAQQDKSGLPNDRFSAERPEGSISTLTIQRTEQRDSAMYRCASSLAGQGGLGQETQYFGPGTRLLVL.